This passage covers 27 T cell receptor beta chains from one sample sequenced in a study of Ad26.COV2.S vaccination and SARS-CoV-2 variants. Produced via immunoSEQ multiplex PCR; TCRdb's table is partial and in-frame only. The table shows 300,000 to 450,000 clones, with approximately 85% occurring only once. As to treatment: about 20 received Ad26.COV2.S at low or high dose, single or two shots; 5 received placebo; per-sample allocation not given. The samples date from day 63 after the first vaccine or placebo injection. The specimen comprised peripheral blood, sampled in a trial of Ad26.COV2.S vaccine versus placebo. The receptors were sampled from a person aged 18 to 65 who received the Ad26.COV2.S COVID-19 vaccine or a placebo.

The chain carries TRBV19 and TRBJ2-3; TRBD1 agrees at 7 bases. The CDR3 consists of 15 residues. J lost 3 bases, V lost 6 bases, and 9 bases had no gene match. Germline CDR1 is LNHDA and CDR2 is SQIVND (reference sequence). Here the CDR3 DNA reads TGTGCCAGTAGAAACAACAGGGGTGGAACAGATACGCAGTATTTT. Translation gives CASRNNRGGTDTQYF.

The J gene is TRBJ2-7, the V gene TRBV5-5; D is tentatively TRBD1 or TRBD2 (5 bases each). The CDR3 runs to 15 residues. The germline gives CDR1 SGHKS, CDR2 YYEKEE (reference sequence). Deletions cut 0 bases from V and 2 bases from J, with 12 bases between. CDR3 DNA sequence: TGTGCCAGCAGCTTGGTATGGGGGTCCCCCTACGAGCAGTACTTC. Its translation is CASSLVWGSPYEQYF. Variable domain in full (rest from reference TRBV5-5 and TRBJ2-7): DAGVTQSPTHLIKTRGQQVTLRCSPISGHKSVSWYQQVLGQGPQFIFQYYEKEERGRGNFPDRFSARQFPNYSSELNVNALLLGDSALYLCASSLVWGSPYEQYFGPGTRLTVT.

The V call is TRBV6-5, the J call TRBJ1-3; a possible D gene is TRBD1 (5 bases). V lost 6 bases to trimming and J lost 0 bases, with 9 bases between them. The length of the CDR3 is 14 residues. Germline V lookup: CDR1 MNHEY, CDR2 SVGAGI. The CDR3 DNA follows: TGTGCCAGCAGGGGGGGTAACTCTGGAAACACCATATATTTT. The encoded protein is CASRGGNSGNTIYF.

The gene calls are TRBV3-1 (or the pseudogene TRBV3-2) and TRBJ1-1; no definite D call. With 4 bases removed from V and 2 bases from J, the gap between germline ends came to 11 bases. This CDR3 is built from 14 residues. From germline, CDR1 is LGHDT and CDR2 YNNKEL (reference sequence). The chain's CDR3 is CASSPPRGNTEAFF. The CDR3 bases are TGTGCCAGCAGCCCCCCCCGGGGAAACACTGAAGCTTTCTTT.

The rearrangement joins TRBV10-3 to TRBJ2-5, with D perhaps TRBD1 (8 bases). The CDR3 covers 13 residues. Per germline, CDR1 ENHRY and CDR2 SYGVKD. Trimming removed 8 bases from V and 4 bases from J, with 14 bases in between. The CDR3 sequence: CAIAGGGGETQYF. Written as DNA, the CDR3 is TGTGCCATCGCAGGGGGCGGGGGAGAGACCCAGTACTTC.

The chain is built from TRBV5-4 and TRBJ2-7, with D perhaps TRBD2 (6 bases). V was trimmed by 4 bases and J by 5 bases, leaving 19 bases between them. The CDR3 extends over 15 amino acids. Germline values: CDR1 SGHNT, CDR2 YYREEE (reference sequence). The CDR3 loop reads CASSPLSGAVHEQYF. The DNA of the CDR3 is TGTGCCAGCAGCCCCCTTTCGGGAGCAGTTCACGAGCAGTACTTC.

The V call is TRBV7-9, the J call TRBJ2-1, with D perhaps assigned TRBD1 or TRBD2 (5 bases each). Trimming cost V 6 bases and J 10 bases, with 22 bases left between them. Germline V gene sequence: CDR1 SEHNR, CDR2 FQNEAQ (reference sequence). The CDR3 runs 15 residues. CDR3 bases: TGTGCCAGCAGTTCCGGGACCGACAACTTTGGGGAGCAGTTCTTC. This codes for CASSSGTDNFGEQFF.

This clone was counted between two and nine times. The V gene is TRBV10-3, the J gene TRBJ2-7; the D is unclear. Trimming took off 7 bases at V and 0 bases at J, with 13 bases between the two ends. The CDR3 has 14 amino acids. Germline V lookup: CDR1 ENHRY, CDR2 SYGVKD. CDR3 sequence reads: CAINDGKHSYEQYF. In DNA form, the CDR3 reads TGTGCCATCAACGACGGAAAACACTCCTACGAGCAGTACTTC.

V is TRBV28 and J is TRBJ2-7, with D tentatively TRBD2 (6 bases). V shed 8 bases and J shed 7 bases, with 18 bases lying between them. This CDR3 region has 13 residues. Germline V CDR1 and CDR2: MDHEN, SYDVKM. The CDR3 DNA sequence: TGTGCCAGCGGCCCCGGAGGGCCGTGGGAGCAGTACTTC. Translation: CASGPGGPWEQYF.

The chain has TRBV7-6 and TRBJ1-4; D not certain. Germline V lookup: CDR1 SGHVS, CDR2 FNYEAQ. The CDR3 contains 14 residues. Trimming stripped 1 base from V and 7 bases from J, with 10 bases between. CDR3 coding DNA: TGTGCCAGCAGCTTAGGGGGTTGGGGTGAAAAACTGTTTTTT. Translated, it gives CASSLGGWGEKLFF.

The rearrangement uses TRBV5-1 and TRBJ1-6; perhaps TRBD1 as D (5 bases). Germline V gives CDR1 SGHRS, CDR2 YFSETQ. V lost 0 bases to trimming and J lost 4 bases, with 11 bases between them. The CDR3 has 16 residues. The CDR3 DNA is TGCGCCAGCAGCTTGGGGGGCAGTACGTATAATTCACCCCTCCACTTT. It specifies CASSLGGSTYNSPLHF.

The CDR3 bases are TGTGCCAGCAAGCGAGGACAGGGAGTCGATCAGTACTTC. It encodes CASKRGQGVDQYF. The genes are TRBV12-3 or TRBV12-4 and TRBJ2-4; 8 bases match TRBD1. V shed 7 bases and J 12 bases; nucleotides not matched to a gene: 11. This CDR3 is 13 amino acids long.

This chain connects TRBV6-2 or TRBV6-3 to TRBJ1-5, with D unresolved. Trimming stripped 5 bases from V and 8 bases from J, with 13 bases between. Germline V gene lookup returns CDR1 MNHEY and CDR2 SVGEGT. The CDR3 length is 13 residues. The CDR3 region is CASSPTPVEPQHF. In nucleotides, the CDR3 is TGTGCCAGCAGTCCAACACCCGTGGAGCCCCAGCATTTT.

This chain joins TRBV6-5 and TRBJ1-6; D is unresolved. The CDR3 totals 13 residues. Germline lookup yields CDR1 MNHEY and CDR2 SVGAGI. The germline V and J ends were trimmed by 6 bases and 9 bases, with 12 bases remaining between them. CDR3 sequence (DNA): TGTGCCAGCAGCCTACAGACGCGTTCACCCCTCCACTTT. This encodes CASSLQTRSPLHF.

The chain employs TRBV12-3 or TRBV12-4 and TRBJ2-7; a possible D gene is TRBD1 (6 bases). V lost 10 bases and J lost 2, with 15 bases in between. The CDR3 has 13 amino acids. The CDR3 loop reads CATGQHGPYEQYF. As DNA, the CDR3 is TGTGCCACGGGACAACACGGACCCTACGAGCAGTACTTC.

The J gene is TRBJ1-1, the V gene TRBV9; D is undetermined. Germline loops: CDR1 SGDLS, CDR2 YYNGEE. The CDR3 contains 13 residues. Trimming cost V 4 bases and J 1 base, with 8 bases left between them. The CDR3, as DNA: TGTGCCAGCAGCCCCGACGGGAACACTGAAGCTTTCTTT. Protein sequence: CASSPDGNTEAFF. The entire variable domain, with the rest obtained from reference TRBV9 and TRBJ1-1, is as follows: DSGVTQTPKHLITATGQRVTLRCSPRSGDLSVYWYQQSLDQGLQFLIQYYNGEERAKGNILERFSAQQFPDLHSELNLSSLELGDSALYFCASSPDGNTEAFFGQGTRLTVV.

This chain joins TRBV27 and TRBJ1-6; D call uncertain. CDR1 and CDR2 (germline): MNHEY, SMNVEV (reference sequence). This CDR3 contains 15 residues. V lost 6 bases and J lost 9, with 18 bases in between. The chain's CDR3 is CASREYTTMGSPLHF. CDR3 sequence (DNA): TGTGCCAGCAGAGAATACACCACGATGGGTTCACCCCTCCACTTT.

The chain combines TRBV7-2 with TRBJ1-1; D gene uncertain. The length of the CDR3 is 13 residues. Germline V gene lookup returns CDR1 SGHTA and CDR2 FQGNSA. Trimming took off 3 bases at V and 0 bases at J, with 5 bases between the two ends. The CDR3, as DNA: TGTGCCAGCAGCTTCGACATGAACACTGAAGCTTTCTTT. The encoded protein is CASSFDMNTEAFF. The variable domain in full, with the rest retrieved from reference TRBV7-2 and TRBJ1-1, is GAGVSQSPSNKVTEKGKDVELRCDPISGHTALYWYRQSLGQGLEFLIYFQGNSAPDKSGLPSDRFSAERTGGSVSTLTIQRTQQEDSAVYLCASSFDMNTEAFFGQGTRLTVV.

The chain has TRBV4-1 and TRBJ1-4; 9 nucleotides agree with TRBD1. Germline V gene lookup returns CDR1 MGHRA and CDR2 YSYEKL. V was pared by 4 bases and J by 7 bases, with 10 bases of the junction left unmatched. The CDR3 extends over 16 amino acids. CDR3 DNA sequence: TGCGCCAGCAGCCGCGAACCCGGGACAGGGAGTGAAAAACTGTTTTTT. Residues: CASSREPGTGSEKLFF.

V gene TRBV28 combines with J gene TRBJ2-2, with a tentative D call TRBD2 (6 bases). Trimming shortened V by 3 bases and J by 10 bases, and 12 bases separated the two germline ends. CDR3 size: 13 residues. CDR1 is MDHEN and CDR2 is SYDVKM in the germline V gene. CDR3 in amino acids: CASSFSGREELFF. The CDR3 coding sequence is TGTGCCAGCAGTTTTTCGGGGCGGGAGGAGCTGTTTTTT.

This chain uses TRBV5-5 with TRBJ2-7; D gene ambiguous. Germline loops: CDR1 SGHKS, CDR2 YYEKEE (reference sequence). V dropped 0 bases and J dropped 1 base, with 8 bases sitting between them. This CDR3 is 14 amino acids long. CDR3 in DNA: TGTGCCAGCAGCTTGGTAGAACGGTCCTACGAGCAGTACTTC. Protein sequence: CASSLVERSYEQYF.

The rearrangement links TRBV12-3 or TRBV12-4 to TRBJ1-1, with D uncertain. The V and J ends lost 6 bases and 11 bases respectively, with 13 bases between them. The CDR3 has 11 amino acids. This CDR3 is CASSRGLEAFF. DNA for the CDR3: TGTGCCAGCAGCCGCGGCCTAGAGGCTTTCTTT.

J is TRBJ1-4 and V is TRBV28, with 9 bases lining up with TRBD1. The V gene's germline CDR1 is MDHEN and CDR2 SYDVKM. Losses at the gene ends were 5 bases for V and 6 bases for J; bases not matched to a gene: 7. CDR3 length: 15 amino acids. The DNA for the CDR3 is TGTGCCAGCAGTCCTCTACAGGGGGCTGATGAAAAACTGTTTTTT. It specifies CASSPLQGADEKLFF.

The chain employs TRBV7-2 and TRBJ2-1; 14 bases are a match to TRBD2. The V gene end was trimmed by 1 base and the J gene end by 7 bases; junction bases not matched to a gene: 6. This CDR3 contains 17 residues. CDR1 SGHTA and CDR2 FQGNSA come from the germline V gene. The CDR3 is CASSLGRLAGGSNEQFF. The DNA for the CDR3 is TGTGCCAGCAGCTTAGGTAGACTAGCGGGAGGGTCAAATGAGCAGTTCTTC.

CDR3 loop: CASSRRPVESQSYNEQFF. The CDR3 nucleotides read TGTGCCAGCAGCCGGCGGCCGGTCGAGTCCCAGTCCTACAATGAGCAGTTCTTC. The chain uses TRBV11-2 and TRBJ2-1, with D hard to call. Germline CDR1 and CDR2: SGHAT and FQNNGV. V was cut by 5 bases and J by 1 base, with 21 bases left in between. CDR3 size: 18 residues.

The chain couples TRBV18 to TRBJ1-3, with no clear D. The CDR3 is made up of 16 amino acids. Germline values: CDR1 KGHSH, CDR2 LQKENI. V was cut by 2 bases and J by 0 bases, with 11 bases left in between. In nucleotides, the CDR3 is TGTGCCAGCTCACCAGTTCAGTCTGCCTCTGGAAACACCATATATTTT. The encoded protein is CASSPVQSASGNTIYF.

The chain employs TRBV11-2 and TRBJ2-2; 7 bases fit TRBD2. This CDR3 is 15 amino acids long. With V trimmed by 5 bases and J by 3 bases, 6 bases remained unmatched. Germline values: CDR1 SGHAT, CDR2 FQNNGV. CDR3 protein: CASSPGGSYTGELFF. CDR3 in DNA: TGTGCCAGCAGCCCCGGGGGGAGCTACACCGGGGAGCTGTTTTTT.